The clone carrying this T cell receptor beta chain was found many times. The antigen is unknown. Coverage ceases 3 residues before the CDR3 finishes, and the germline J gene fills in the end. The data belong to a study of T cell clonality in common variable immunodeficiency. Both groups were predominantly of Caucasian heritage. The CDR3 length is 17 residues. V gave up 0 bases and J gave up 0 bases, with 14 bases separating them. Germline values: CDR1 SGHRS, CDR2 YFSETQ. Study-wide results and caveats: CVID subjects showed higher TCRbeta clonality than healthy controls. Common variable immunodeficiency TCR beta sequences reportedly had fewer deletions and N-nucleotide insertions.

TCRdb keeps only in-frame clones here, not all; method: immunoSEQ multiplex PCR. The repertoire consists of around 39,000 clones, none detected only once. The material sequenced was peripheral blood mononuclear cells. The chain employs TRBV5-1 and TRBJ2-3; D might be TRBD2 (5 bases). The TCR sequence derives from a person aged 18 to 70 in good health. Partial CDR3 DNA: TGCGCCAGCAGCTTGGAATCTCGGGGATTAAGCACAGATACG. Translation gives CASSLESRGLSTDT. From start to end, the CDR3 is CASSLESRGLSTDTQYF.